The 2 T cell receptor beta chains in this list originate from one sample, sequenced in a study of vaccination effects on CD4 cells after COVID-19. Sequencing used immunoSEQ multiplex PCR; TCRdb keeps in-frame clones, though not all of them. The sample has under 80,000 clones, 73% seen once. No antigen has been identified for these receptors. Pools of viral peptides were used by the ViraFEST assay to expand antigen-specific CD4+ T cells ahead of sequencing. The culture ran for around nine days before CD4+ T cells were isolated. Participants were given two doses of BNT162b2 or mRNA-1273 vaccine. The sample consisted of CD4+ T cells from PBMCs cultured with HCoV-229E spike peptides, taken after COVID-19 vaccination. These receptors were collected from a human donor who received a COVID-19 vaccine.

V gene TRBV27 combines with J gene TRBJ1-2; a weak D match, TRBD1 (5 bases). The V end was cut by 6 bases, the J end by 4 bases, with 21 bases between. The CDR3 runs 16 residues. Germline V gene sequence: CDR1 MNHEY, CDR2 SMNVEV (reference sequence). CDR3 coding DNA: TGTGCCAGCAGCCTCTCCCGGGACCGCAGATTCTATGGCTACACCTTC. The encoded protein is CASSLSRDRRFYGYTF.

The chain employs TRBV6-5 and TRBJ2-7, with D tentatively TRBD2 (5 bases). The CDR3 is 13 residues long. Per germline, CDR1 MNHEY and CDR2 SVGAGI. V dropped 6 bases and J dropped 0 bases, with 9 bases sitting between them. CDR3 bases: TGTGCCAGCAGGAAAGGGAGCTCCTACGAGCAGTACGTC. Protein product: CASRKGSSYEQYV.